This T cell receptor beta chain is from a study of T cells after yellow fever vaccination. Regarding the study as a whole: Reappearing after the booster were most of the clones from primary vaccination (about 96% CD4, 88% CD8). Among all clonotypes, a small share was observed in both CD4 and CD8 compartments.

CDR1 and CDR2 (germline): SQVTM, ANQGSEA. Deletions cut 6 bases from V and 6 bases from J, with 14 bases between. The CDR3 has 12 residues. TCRdb fed the 5' RACE reads into MiXCR, producing one record per CDR3 protein. The sample has approximately 300,000 distinct CDR3 sequences, around 7% seen once. This clonotype was detected ten times or more. Its specificity is not known. The genes are TRBV29-1 and TRBJ2-5; D unresolved. Sequenced material: PBMCs, taken roughly 45 days after the first yellow fever vaccination. The TCR was taken from a young man who received the YFV17D yellow fever vaccine. CDR3 protein: CSVQHVLKTQYF. CDR3 coding DNA: TGCAGCGTCCAGCACGTCCTTAAGACCCAGTACTTC.